A single T cell receptor beta chain is shown here with its context. The CDR3 extends over 12 amino acids. The germline gives CDR1 SEHNR, CDR2 FQNEAQ (reference sequence). The V end lost 2 bases, the J end lost 4 bases, and 4 bases lay between the germline ends. Produced via immunoSEQ multiplex PCR; TCRdb's table is partial and in-frame only. The profile covers about 59,000 clones, with around 93% appearing a single time and roughly 2.7% taken by the ten largest. The data stem from a study of T cell changes during pregnancy in multiple sclerosis. The chain recombines TRBV7-9 with TRBJ2-3; D unresolved. The clonotype was recovered from a female donor in good health, enrolled as a control in a pregnancy study. Sequencing was performed on peripheral blood, taken in the second trimester of pregnancy. CDR3 sequence reads: CASSLIADTQYF. In nucleotides, the CDR3 is TGTGCCAGCAGCTTAATAGCAGATACGCAGTATTTT.